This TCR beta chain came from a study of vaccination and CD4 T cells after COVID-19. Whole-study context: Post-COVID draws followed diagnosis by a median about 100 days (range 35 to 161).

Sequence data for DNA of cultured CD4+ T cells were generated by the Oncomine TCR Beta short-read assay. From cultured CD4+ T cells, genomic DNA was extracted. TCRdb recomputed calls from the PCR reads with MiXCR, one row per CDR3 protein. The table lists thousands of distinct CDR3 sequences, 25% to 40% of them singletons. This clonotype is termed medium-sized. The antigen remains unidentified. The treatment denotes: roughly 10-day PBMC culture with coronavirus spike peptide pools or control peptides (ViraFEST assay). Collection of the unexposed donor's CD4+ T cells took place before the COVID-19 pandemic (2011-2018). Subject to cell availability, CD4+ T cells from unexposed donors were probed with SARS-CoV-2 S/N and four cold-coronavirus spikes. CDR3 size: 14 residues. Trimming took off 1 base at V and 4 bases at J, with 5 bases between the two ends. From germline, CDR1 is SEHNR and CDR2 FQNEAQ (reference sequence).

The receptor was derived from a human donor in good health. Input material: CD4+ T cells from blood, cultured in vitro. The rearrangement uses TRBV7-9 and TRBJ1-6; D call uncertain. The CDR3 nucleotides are TGTGCCAGCAGCTTAGAACAGTATAATTCACCCCTCCACTTT. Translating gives CASSLEQYNSPLHF.